Following are 25 T cell receptor beta chains from one sample sequenced in a study of T-cell memory formation after mild COVID-19. Using its own MiXCR run on the 5' RACE reads, TCRdb lists one record per CDR3 protein. The sample lists roughly 350,000 distinct CDR3 sequences; roughly an eighth were seen once. The sequencing sample was made of PBMCs or a T cell subset sorted from them (not recorded which). The receptors originated from a young man who had mild COVID-19 (a few samples of this study predate the infection). Cell type and time point are not known.

This clonotype has a handful of counts. The chain carries TRBV7-3 and TRBJ1-5; no clear D gene. Germline CDR1 reads SGHTA; CDR2 reads FQGTGA. CDR3 length: 22 amino acids. With 0 bases removed from V and 0 bases from J, the gap between germline ends came to 27 bases. CDR3 sequence: CASSLTYPLGQERVYSNQPQHF. CDR3 nucleotides: TGTGCCAGCAGCTTAACGTATCCATTGGGTCAGGAGAGGGTTTATAGCAATCAGCCCCAGCATTTT.

This clonotype was seen more than once but under ten times. The rearrangement links TRBV20-1 to TRBJ2-5; 11 bases match TRBD2. The length of the CDR3 is 15 residues. Losses at the gene ends were 0 bases for V and 4 bases for J; bases not matched to a gene: 4. Germline loops: CDR1 DFQATT, CDR2 SNEGSKA (reference sequence). CDR3 bases: TGCAGTGCTAGAGAAATAGCGGGGGGGCGAGAGACCCAGTACTTC. Translating gives CSAREIAGGRETQYF.

There are a few counts of this clonotype. This rearrangement joins TRBV5-1 to TRBJ2-3, with TRBD2 as a possible D gene (5 bases). CDR1 and CDR2 (germline): SGHRS, YFSETQ. Trimming took off 5 bases at V and 4 bases at J, with 17 bases between the two ends. The CDR3 contains 15 residues. The CDR3 loop is CASSGEPRSPDTQYF. The CDR3 coding sequence is TGCGCCAGCAGTGGGGAGCCCAGGTCCCCAGATACGCAGTATTTT.

The rearrangement links TRBV14 to TRBJ1-3, with unresolved D. Germline V gives CDR1 SGHDN, CDR2 FVKESK. The CDR3 consists of 15 residues. The V end was cut by 0 bases, the J end by 0 bases, with 6 bases between. The chain's CDR3 is CASSQDSSSGNTIYF. In DNA form, the CDR3 reads TGTGCCAGCAGCCAAGATTCCTCCTCTGGAAACACCATATATTTT.

The chain is built from TRBV4-1 and TRBJ1-2, with D possibly matching TRBD1 (5 bases). V was shortened by 1 base and J by 5 bases, with 11 bases between the two germline ends. The CDR3 is 14 amino acids. Germline loops: CDR1 MGHRA, CDR2 YSYEKL. The CDR3 loop is CASSQVAGTYGYTF. In DNA, the CDR3 is TGCGCCAGCAGCCAAGTAGCAGGGACTTATGGCTACACCTTC.

This clonotype appeared a few times. This sequence joins TRBV6-6 and TRBJ2-5; D is unclear. The germline CDR1 and CDR2 sequences are MNHNY and SVGAGI (reference sequence). The V and J ends lost 6 bases and 6 bases respectively, with 14 bases between them. The CDR3 contains 13 residues. CDR3 sequence (DNA): TGTGCCAGCAGCCACCGCCTCGAACAGACCCAGTACTTC. This gives the protein CASSHRLEQTQYF.

The chain is built from TRBV7-9 and TRBJ2-2; TRBD2 agrees at 8 bases. Germline CDR1 is SEHNR and CDR2 is FQNEAQ (reference sequence). V was pared by 5 bases and J by 5 bases, with 10 bases of the junction left unmatched. The CDR3 extends over 16 amino acids. The CDR3 nucleotides are TGTGCCAGCAGCCTCCCCGGGGGGGGCCGGACCGGGGAGCTGTTTTTT. It codes for CASSLPGGGRTGELFF. The full variable domain, its missing parts supplied by reference TRBV7-9 and TRBJ2-2, is DTGVSQNPRHKITKRGQNVTFRCDPISEHNRLYWYRQTLGQGPEFLTYFQNEAQLEKSRLLSDRFSAERPKGSFSTLEIQRTEQGDSAMYLCASSLPGGGRTGELFFGEGSRLTVL.

The chain is built from TRBV11-2 and TRBJ2-6; D is possibly TRBD1 or TRBD2 (6 bases each). The germline gives CDR1 SGHAT, CDR2 FQNNGV. The germline V and J ends were trimmed by 0 bases and 2 bases, with 11 bases remaining between them. The CDR3 totals 17 residues. The CDR3 DNA reads TGTGCCAGCAGCTTAGAGGTCGGGGGCACTGGGGCCAACGTCCTGACTTTC. Protein product: CASSLEVGGTGANVLTF.

In this sample, this clonotype turned up many times. The chain combines TRBV6-5 with TRBJ2-7, with TRBD2 matching 7 bases. CDR3 length: 13 amino acids. V lost 5 bases, J lost 7 bases, and 8 bases stayed unmatched. Looked up from germline, CDR1 is MNHEY and CDR2 is SVGAGI. The CDR3 region is CASSPRTRGEQYV. The CDR3 bases are TGTGCCAGCAGTCCTCGGACTAGAGGGGAGCAGTACGTC.

This clonotype was counted ten times or more. The rearrangement links TRBV5-1 to TRBJ2-1, with D possibly TRBD2 on 6 matching bases. V was shortened by 8 bases and J by 2 bases, with 11 bases between the two germline ends. This CDR3 contains 13 residues. Germline loops: CDR1 SGHRS, CDR2 YFSETQ. CDR3 in amino acids: CASRGLAYNEQFF. The CDR3 DNA is TGCGCCAGTCGGGGGTTGGCCTACAATGAGCAGTTCTTC.

J is TRBJ2-1 and V is TRBV7-3; 8 positions agree with TRBD1. V was clipped by 3 bases and J by 8 bases; unmatched bases: 9. The germline V gene encodes CDR1 SGHTA and CDR2 FQGTGA. The CDR3 consists of 15 residues. CDR3 sequence reads: CASSFLGQGGDEQFF. In DNA, the CDR3 is TGTGCCAGCAGCTTTCTCGGACAGGGAGGCGATGAGCAGTTCTTC.

This clonotype has only a few counts. V usage is TRBV7-2 and J usage is TRBJ2-1; D uncertain. The CDR3 has 15 amino acids. V was cut by 3 bases and J by 0 bases, with 9 bases left in between. CDR1 is SGHTA and CDR2 is FQGNSA in the germline V gene. CDR3 residues: CASSFKWSSYNEQFF. DNA for the CDR3: TGTGCCAGCAGCTTTAAGTGGAGCTCCTACAATGAGCAGTTCTTC.

This clonotype was detected ten times or more. This chain links TRBV5-1 with TRBJ2-1; the D call may be TRBD1 or TRBD2 (5 bases each). Trimming took off 0 bases at V and 5 bases at J, with 9 bases between the two ends. The length of the CDR3 is 14 residues. Germline-derived CDR1 and CDR2 are SGHRS and YFSETQ. In DNA, the CDR3 is TGCGCCAGCAGCTTGGCGGGACCCAACAATGAGCAGTTCTTC. Encoded protein: CASSLAGPNNEQFF.

This clonotype was seen a handful of times. This chain links TRBV4-3 with TRBJ2-7, with 7 positions matching TRBD2. Per the germline V gene, CDR1 is LGHNA and CDR2 is YSLEER. Trimming cost V 0 bases and J 2 bases; bases outside gene matches: 1. CDR3 size: 14 residues. DNA of the CDR3: TGCGCCAGCAGCCAAGATCGGGGGGCCTACGAGCAGTACTTC. Translated: CASSQDRGAYEQYF.

V and J are TRBV20-1 and TRBJ1-4; 10 positions agree with TRBD1. This CDR3 is built from 15 residues. CDR1 and CDR2 from the germline V gene are DFQATT and SNEGSKA (reference sequence). V trimming: 6 bases; J trimming: 2 bases; junction bases outside the gene matches: 6. Here the CDR3 DNA reads TGCAGTGCAAGGGACAGGGGAGGCACTAATGAAAAACTGTTTTTT. Residues: CSARDRGGTNEKLFF.

This clonotype was observed many times. CDR3: CASSLMGGETQYF. The CDR3 DNA reads as TGTGCCAGCAGCTTAATGGGAGGAGAGACCCAGTACTTC. This chain joins TRBV7-8 and TRBJ2-5; D is perhaps TRBD2 (6 bases). CDR3 length: 13 amino acids. Germline-derived CDR1 and CDR2 are SGHVS and FQNEAQ. The V end was cut by 2 bases, the J end by 4 bases, with 8 bases between.

This sequence joins TRBV4-1 and TRBJ2-7; tentatively, D is TRBD2 (5 bases). The germline V and J ends were trimmed by 1 base and 4 bases, with 14 bases remaining between them. The V gene's germline CDR1 is MGHRA and CDR2 YSYEKL. The CDR3 is 15 residues long. Written as DNA, the CDR3 is TGCGCCAGCAGCCAAGGACACTCCTCGGGGTACGAGCAGTACTTC. It is translated as CASSQGHSSGYEQYF.

The chain couples TRBV6-2 or TRBV6-3 to TRBJ1-1, with no clear D. V lost 0 bases, J lost 0 bases, and 11 bases lay in between. The CDR3 is 16 amino acids. Germline CDR1 and CDR2: MNHEY and SVGEGT. CDR3 residues: CASSYSPSELNTEAFF. In DNA form, the CDR3 reads TGTGCCAGCAGTTACTCCCCTTCAGAGTTGAACACTGAAGCTTTCTTT.

The rearrangement uses TRBV20-1 and TRBJ1-1; no firm D call. Germline V CDR1 and CDR2: DFQATT, SNEGSKA (reference sequence). This CDR3 contains 11 residues. Deletions cut 4 bases from V and 10 bases from J, with 13 bases between. CDR3 coding DNA: TGCAGTGCTACCCCCTCGGAAACAGCTTTCTTT. Its protein is CSATPSETAFF.

The sample holds a few counts of this clonotype. The chain recombines TRBV6-5 with TRBJ2-2; possible D gene TRBD1, 6 bases. Trimming pared 6 bases from V and 7 bases from J, leaving 15 bases between. Germline values: CDR1 MNHEY, CDR2 SVGAGI. The CDR3 is 14 amino acids. The CDR3 is CASSKQGGGGELFF. CDR3 in DNA: TGTGCCAGCAGCAAACAGGGCGGTGGCGGGGAGCTGTTTTTT.

In DNA, the CDR3 is TGCGCCAGCAGTCGCGCCATTACAGATACGCAGTATTTT. It codes for CASSRAITDTQYF. V is TRBV23-1 and J is TRBJ2-3; D remains ambiguous. TRBV23-1 carries the ORF label, with uncertain function. V dropped 4 bases and J dropped 3 bases, with 8 bases sitting between them. The CDR3 loop spans 13 amino acids.

There are many counts of this clonotype. This chain links TRBV27 with TRBJ1-5, with TRBD1 as a possible D gene (6 bases). Trimming removed 8 bases from V and 6 bases from J, with 20 bases in between. The CDR3 loop spans 15 amino acids. Germline-derived CDR1 and CDR2 are MNHEY and SMNVEV (reference sequence). CDR3 DNA sequence: TGTGCCAGCTCCCCACTACAGGGTATTGGTCAGCCCCAGCATTTT. Encoded protein: CASSPLQGIGQPQHF.

This clonotype was seen many times. This chain connects TRBV7-2 to TRBJ2-1, with D perhaps TRBD1 or TRBD2 (6 bases each). The CDR3 totals 12 residues. Germline CDR1 SGHTA, CDR2 FQGNSA. Trimming left V 3 bases short and J 10 bases short, with 10 bases between. The CDR3 coding sequence is TGTGCCAGCAGCTTGGGGGGCCAGGAGCAGTTCTTC. This sequence encodes CASSLGGQEQFF.

The chain employs TRBV7-2 and TRBJ2-1, with a possible D match to TRBD1 (6 bases). With 0 bases removed from V and 2 bases from J, the gap between germline ends came to 11 bases. The CDR3 has 16 amino acids. CDR1 and CDR2 from the germline V gene are SGHTA and FQGNSA. CDR3 sequence: CASSLAPDSAYNEQFF. CDR3 in DNA: TGTGCCAGCAGCTTAGCTCCGGACAGTGCCTACAATGAGCAGTTCTTC.

This clonotype was counted many times. The chain employs TRBV7-6 and TRBJ1-3, with D uncertain. Trimming left V 1 base short and J 0 bases short, with 7 bases between. CDR1 and CDR2 (germline): SGHVS, FNYEAQ. The CDR3 sequence is 15 residues long. As DNA, the CDR3 is TGTGCCAGCAGCTTAGGATCCCGCTCTGGAAACACCATATATTTT. It yields the protein CASSLGSRSGNTIYF.